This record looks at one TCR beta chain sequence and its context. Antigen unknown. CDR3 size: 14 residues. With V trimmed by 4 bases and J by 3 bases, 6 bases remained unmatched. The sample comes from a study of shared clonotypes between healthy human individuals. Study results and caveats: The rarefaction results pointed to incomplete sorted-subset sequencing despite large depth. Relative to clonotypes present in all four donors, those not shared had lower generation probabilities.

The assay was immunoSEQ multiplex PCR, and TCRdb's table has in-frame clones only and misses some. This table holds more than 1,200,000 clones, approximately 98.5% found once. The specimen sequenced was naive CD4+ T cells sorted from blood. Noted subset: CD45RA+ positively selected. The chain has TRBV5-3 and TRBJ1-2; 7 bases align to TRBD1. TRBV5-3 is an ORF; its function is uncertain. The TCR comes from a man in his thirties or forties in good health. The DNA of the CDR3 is TGTGCCAGAAGCACGGACAGGTTCGACTATGGCTACACCTTC. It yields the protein CARSTDRFDYGYTF.